The TCR beta chain described here comes from a study of OX40 agonist ivuxolimab in advanced cancers. This CDR3 comprises 11 residues. CDR1 is SQVTM, CDR2 ANQGSEA, per germline. With 6 bases removed from V and 6 bases from J, the gap between germline ends came to 8 bases. The protocol was immunoSEQ multiplex PCR, while the TCRdb copy is restricted to in-frame clones and leaves out a portion. Of about 100,000 clones in the sample, about nine tenths are singletons; the top ten hold more than 0.25%. The receptor was isolated from an adult with an advanced solid tumor such as melanoma, head and neck, liver or kidney cancer. The chain employs TRBV29-1 and TRBJ1-4, with no clear D. Sequencing used CD4+ or CD8+ T cells sorted from blood, obtained in a trial of the OX40 agonist ivuxolimab. The CDR3: CSVEKDEKLFF. DNA for the CDR3: TGCAGCGTCGAGAAGGATGAAAAACTGTTTTTT.